This T cell receptor (beta chain) is drawn from a study of control samples from healthy donors and cancer patients. Assay used: immunoSEQ multiplex PCR; TCRdb lists only in-frame clones, some missing. The sample lists roughly 120,000 clones, roughly 92% occurring once. Deletions cut 0 bases from V and 7 bases from J, with 13 bases between. Germline CDR1 SGHRS, CDR2 YFSETQ. The CDR3 is 14 amino acids. The rearrangement uses TRBV5-1 and TRBJ2-5, with a possible D match to TRBD1 (5 bases). This clonotype originated in a man aged 25-40 years in good health. The sequenced sample was blood. The CDR3 spells CASSLDWGGGTQYF. The CDR3 DNA follows: TGCGCCAGCAGCTTGGATTGGGGCGGTGGGACCCAGTACTTC.